The present entry profiles one T cell receptor beta chain with its context. The CDR3 is made up of 15 amino acids. The germline V gene encodes CDR1 MNHEY and CDR2 SMNVEV (reference sequence). The ends were cut back, 1 base at V and 7 bases at J, with 14 bases in the middle. This specimen belongs to a study of shared clonotypes between healthy human individuals. Study at large: Each donor contributed plates that comprised three CD4 naive, three CD4 memory, two CD8 naive and one CD8 memory.

Genomic DNA per cell subset filled all wells of several immunoSEQ plates. The authors loaded 150 to 250 ng DNA, 25,000 to 30,000 T cell genomes, into sorted-subset replicate PCRs. Method: immunoSEQ multiplex PCR; TCRdb's copy keeps in-frame clones and lacks some. Altogether around 2,000,000 clones are present, approximately 94% being singletons, with the ten largest covering 1.5% to 2%. Naive CD8 cells lacked CD45RO and underwent positive selection for CCR7, leaving out terminally differentiated effector memory CD45RA+ cells. Donors had no recently reported acute infections or vaccinations and were HIV-negative.

The gene calls are TRBV27 and TRBJ1-5, with no clear D. The TCR originated in a man between 18 and 35 years old in good health. Some clones in this sample may be carry-over from other donors' samples. Specimen: naive CD8+ T cells from PBMCs. CDR3 residues: CASSLLGWGGQPQHF. CDR3 in DNA: TGTGCCAGCAGTTTATTAGGGTGGGGTGGCCAGCCCCAGCATTTT.